This T cell receptor (beta chain) was recorded in a study of siplizumab effects on memory and regulatory T cells. General study points: A minor fraction of alloreactive clones, and no more, mapped to unstimulated subsets.

For three donor pairs, CD4+ naive/memory and CD8+ naive/effector-memory/TEMRA unstimulated subsets were also sequenced. Notes on this clone: Its antigen is not known.

Only in-frame clones appear in the TCRdb table, and some are missing; sequencing was by immunoSEQ multiplex PCR. The sample shows about 56,000 clones, around 98% of them seen only once. V lost 5 bases, J lost 5 bases, and 19 bases lay in between. The germline V gene has CDR1 MNHEY and CDR2 SMNVEV (reference sequence). The CDR3 sequence is 16 residues long. Sample: naive CD8+ T cells sorted from blood. The TCR originated in a human donor in good health. V usage is TRBV27 and J usage is TRBJ1-5, with TRBD1 as a possible D gene (6 bases). CDR3 sequence: CASSPRRGGPDQPQHF. The CDR3 DNA sequence: TGTGCCAGCAGTCCTCGCCGGGGGGGCCCCGATCAGCCCCAGCATTTT.